This T cell receptor beta chain was profiled in a study of T cell repertoires in cytomegalovirus infection. The CDR3 covers 15 residues. V was clipped by 3 bases and J by 4 bases, with 12 bases between them. Germline CDR1 reads LNHDA; CDR2 reads SQIVND (reference sequence). This clonotype was seen more than once but under ten times. Each CDR3 protein gets one entry after TCRdb re-called the reads with MiXCR. The sample yields around 310,000 distinct CDR3 sequences, roughly a sixth seen once. The chain is built from TRBV19 and TRBJ2-2, with no clear D. The specimen was PBMCs. This receptor was taken from a human donor in good health (CMV status not recorded). Some clones in this sample may be carry-over from other donors' samples. The CDR3 DNA reads TGTGCCAGTAGTATTACCCGATTGGGCACCGGGGAGCTGTTTTTT. Amino acids: CASSITRLGTGELFF.